This T cell receptor (beta chain) was obtained from a study of cytomegalovirus exposure and HLA in healthy donors. Background on the study: The study's early data release held about 85 million unique TCRs from HLA-typed donors.

The length of the CDR3 is 16 residues. The J segment lost 1 base and the V segment lost 2 bases, leaving 6 bases of the junction unmatched. CDR1 and CDR2 (germline): SGHRS, YFSETQ. The PCR ran on 60 Vbeta and 13 Jbeta primers. Libraries were prepared by immunoSEQ multiplex PCR; TCRdb keeps only in-frame clonotypes and omits some of them. This table holds around 58,000 clones, 60% to 80% found once. Findings and caveats of the study: Reports described diagnosis of cytomegalovirus status by the classifier as highly specific and sensitive. Several top significant clusters appeared, in a later analysis, to be linked to common viral pathogens.

This clone was counted a single time. Its antigen is still unknown. This TCR was sampled from a male donor in good health and CMV-seropositive. The genes are TRBV5-1 and TRBJ2-7, with 10 bases aligning to TRBD1. The sample taken for sequencing was PBMCs. CDR3 sequence reads: CASSLFPGQGSYEQYF. CDR3 sequence (DNA): TGCGCCAGCAGCTTATTTCCGGGACAGGGGTCCTACGAGCAGTACTTC.